This TCR beta chain was identified in a study of cytomegalovirus exposure and HLA in healthy donors. The V gene's germline CDR1 is MGHRA and CDR2 YSYEKL. CDR3 length equals 15 residues. Measured with immunoSEQ multiplex PCR; TCRdb has only the in-frame clones, and not every one. The table shows tens of thousands of clones, with approximately 90% occurring only once. Comment on this clone: Relative to the germline gene, one junction end is altered; a read error may explain this.

This chain links TRBV4-1 with TRBJ1-5; no clear D gene. The receptor was isolated from a woman under 30 in good health and CMV-seropositive. The specimen sequenced was PBMCs. In nucleotides, the CDR3 is TGCGCCAACAGCCAACCGGGGATGGGCAATCAGCCCCAGCATTTT. Protein sequence: CANSQPGMGNQPQHF.